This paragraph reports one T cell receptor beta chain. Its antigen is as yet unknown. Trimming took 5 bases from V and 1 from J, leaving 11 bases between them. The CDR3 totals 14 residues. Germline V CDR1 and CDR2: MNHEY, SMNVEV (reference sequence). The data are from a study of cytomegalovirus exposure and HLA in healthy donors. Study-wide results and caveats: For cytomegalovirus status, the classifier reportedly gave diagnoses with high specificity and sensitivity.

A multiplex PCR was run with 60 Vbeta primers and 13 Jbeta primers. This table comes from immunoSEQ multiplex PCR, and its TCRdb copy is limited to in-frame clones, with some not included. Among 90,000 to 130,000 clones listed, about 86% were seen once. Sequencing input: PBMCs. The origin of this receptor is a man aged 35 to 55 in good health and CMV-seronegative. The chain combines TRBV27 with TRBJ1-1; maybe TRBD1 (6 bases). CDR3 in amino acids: CASSRLGANTEAFF. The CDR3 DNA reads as TGTGCCAGCAGTCGATTGGGGGCGAACACTGAAGCTTTCTTT.